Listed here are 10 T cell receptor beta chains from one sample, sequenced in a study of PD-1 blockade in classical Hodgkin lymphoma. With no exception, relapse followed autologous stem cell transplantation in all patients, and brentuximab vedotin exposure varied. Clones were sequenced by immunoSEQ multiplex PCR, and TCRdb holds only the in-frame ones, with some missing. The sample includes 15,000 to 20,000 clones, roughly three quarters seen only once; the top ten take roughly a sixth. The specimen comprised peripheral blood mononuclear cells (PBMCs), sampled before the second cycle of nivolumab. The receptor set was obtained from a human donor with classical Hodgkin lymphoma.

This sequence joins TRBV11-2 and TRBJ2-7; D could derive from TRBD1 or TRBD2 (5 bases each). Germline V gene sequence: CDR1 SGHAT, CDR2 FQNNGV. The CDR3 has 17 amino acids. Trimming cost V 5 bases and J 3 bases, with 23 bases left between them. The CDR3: CASSPFSLRDRIYEQYF. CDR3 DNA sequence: TGTGCCAGCAGCCCGTTTAGCTTAAGGGACCGAATCTACGAGCAGTACTTC. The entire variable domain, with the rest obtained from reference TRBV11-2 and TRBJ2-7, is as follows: EAGVAQSPRYKIIEKRQSVAFWCNPISGHATLYWYQQILGQGPKLLIQFQNNGVVDDSQLPKDRFSAERLKGVDSTLKIQPAKLEDSAVYLCASSPFSLRDRIYEQYFGPGTRLTVT.

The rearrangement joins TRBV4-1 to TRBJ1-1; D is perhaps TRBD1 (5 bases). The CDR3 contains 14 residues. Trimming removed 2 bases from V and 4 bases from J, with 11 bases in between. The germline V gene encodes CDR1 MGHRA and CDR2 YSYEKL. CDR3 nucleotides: TGCGCCAGCAGCCAATCCAGGGCGAGCACTGAAGCTTTCTTT. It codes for CASSQSRASTEAFF.

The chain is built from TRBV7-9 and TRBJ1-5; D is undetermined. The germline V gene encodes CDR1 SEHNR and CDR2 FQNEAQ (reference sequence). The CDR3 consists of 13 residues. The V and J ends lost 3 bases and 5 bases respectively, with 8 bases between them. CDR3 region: CASSLAADQPQHF. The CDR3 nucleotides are TGTGCCAGCAGCTTGGCTGCGGATCAGCCCCAGCATTTT.

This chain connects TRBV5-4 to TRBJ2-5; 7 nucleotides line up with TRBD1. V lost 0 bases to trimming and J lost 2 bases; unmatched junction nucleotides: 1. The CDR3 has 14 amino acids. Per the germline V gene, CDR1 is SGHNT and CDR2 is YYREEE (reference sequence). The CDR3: CASSLVGQQETQYF. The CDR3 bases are TGTGCCAGCAGCTTGGTGGGACAGCAAGAGACCCAGTACTTC.

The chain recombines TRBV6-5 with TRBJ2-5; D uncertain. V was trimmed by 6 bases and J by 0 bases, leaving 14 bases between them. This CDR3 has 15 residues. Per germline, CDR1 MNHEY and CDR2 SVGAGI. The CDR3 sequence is CASSPLYLDQETQYF. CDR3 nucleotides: TGTGCCAGCAGCCCCCTCTACCTGGACCAAGAGACCCAGTACTTC.

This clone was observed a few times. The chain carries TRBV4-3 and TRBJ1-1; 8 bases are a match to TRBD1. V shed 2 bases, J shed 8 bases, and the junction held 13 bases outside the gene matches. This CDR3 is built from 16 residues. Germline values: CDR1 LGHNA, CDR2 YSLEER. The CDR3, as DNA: TGCGCCAGCAGCCAACCTTTGCTCGGACAGGGTGGAGAAGCTTTCTTT. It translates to CASSQPLLGQGGEAFF.

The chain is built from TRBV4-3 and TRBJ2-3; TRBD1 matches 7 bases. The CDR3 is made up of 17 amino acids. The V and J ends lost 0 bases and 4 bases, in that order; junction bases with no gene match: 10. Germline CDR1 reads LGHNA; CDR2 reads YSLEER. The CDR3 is CASSQDVGRGRADTQYF. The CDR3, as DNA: TGCGCCAGCAGCCAAGATGTCGGCAGGGGGAGAGCAGATACGCAGTATTTT.

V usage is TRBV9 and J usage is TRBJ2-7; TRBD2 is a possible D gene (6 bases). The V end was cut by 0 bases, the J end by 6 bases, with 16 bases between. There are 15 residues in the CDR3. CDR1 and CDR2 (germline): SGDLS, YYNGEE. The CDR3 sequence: CASSVGWTGAFEQYF. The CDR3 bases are TGTGCCAGCAGCGTAGGTTGGACGGGAGCTTTCGAGCAGTACTTC.

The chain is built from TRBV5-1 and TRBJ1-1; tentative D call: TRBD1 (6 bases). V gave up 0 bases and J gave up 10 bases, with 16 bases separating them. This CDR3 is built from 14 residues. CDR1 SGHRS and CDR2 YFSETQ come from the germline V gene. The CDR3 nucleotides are TGCGCCAGCAGCTTGGTAGGGGGAAATGAAGGAGCTTTCTTT. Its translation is CASSLVGGNEGAFF. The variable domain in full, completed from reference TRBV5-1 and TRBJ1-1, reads KAGVTQTPRYLIKTRGQQVTLSCSPISGHRSVSWYQQTPGQGLQFLFEYFSETQRNKGNFPGRFSGRQFSNSRSEMNVSTLELGDSALYLCASSLVGGNEGAFFGQGTRLTVV.

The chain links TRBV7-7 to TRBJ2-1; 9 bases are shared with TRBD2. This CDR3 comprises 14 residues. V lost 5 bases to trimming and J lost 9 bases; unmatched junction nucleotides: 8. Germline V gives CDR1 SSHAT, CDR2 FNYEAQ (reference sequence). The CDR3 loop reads CASSEGLAFGEQFF. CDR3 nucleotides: TGTGCCAGCAGCGAAGGACTAGCGTTTGGTGAGCAGTTCTTC.